These 18 T cell receptor beta chains were sequenced from one sample in a study of T cells after yellow fever vaccination (dated by TCRdb to the late 2010s). Explained via the paper, the treatment or condition label denotes: live attenuated yellow fever vaccine strain. Library preparation used 5' RACE. Reads for this sample came from an Illumina HiSeq 2500. The public reads were quality trimmed at Q25 with fastp and then assembled into clones with MiXCR by TCRdb, keeping productive beta chains. Every CDR3 protein is listed once, alongside the most common genes and DNA of its rows. The sample records 29,000 or so distinct CDR3 sequences, around 4.6% of which are singletons. Of the sample, over 40% is held by the ten largest clones. The sequencing used CD8+ T cells sorted from PBMCs, collected 10 days after the yellow fever booster vaccination. The receptors originated from a man between 25 and 39 years old who received the YFV17D yellow fever vaccine.

This clonotype came up many times. The V call is TRBV6-2 or TRBV6-3, the J call TRBJ2-3, with 9 bases identical to TRBD1. The V and J ends lost 7 bases and 2 bases, in that order; junction bases with no gene match: 7. Germline CDR1 is MNHEY and CDR2 is SVGEGT. CDR3 size: 15 residues. This chain's CDR3 is CASTQQGASTDTQYF. The CDR3 DNA is TGTGCCAGCACCCAACAGGGGGCATCCACAGATACGCAGTATTTT.

V gene TRBV5-1 combines with J gene TRBJ1-1; D ambiguous. Germline loops: CDR1 SGHRS, CDR2 YFSETQ. Trimming removed 0 bases from V and 0 bases from J, with 6 bases in between. The CDR3 totals 14 residues. In DNA, the CDR3 is TGCGCCAGCAGCTTGGGGACCTTGAACACTGAAGCTTTCTTT. It codes for CASSLGTLNTEAFF.

This clonotype was observed at least ten times. The gene calls are TRBV5-1 and TRBJ2-4; D unresolved. Germline values: CDR1 SGHRS, CDR2 YFSETQ. The CDR3 totals 16 residues. V lost 0 bases, J lost 8 bases, and 18 bases lay in between. The CDR3 region is CASSLEVPPVSDIQYF. The CDR3 DNA reads as TGCGCCAGCAGCTTGGAAGTACCGCCGGTGTCGGACATTCAGTACTTC.

The table lists this clonotype with many counts. The V and J genes are TRBV2 and TRBJ2-5; the D is unclear. The CDR3 sequence is 11 residues long. V lost 6 bases and J 5 bases, leaving 7 bases between the germline ends. CDR1 is SNHLY and CDR2 is FYNNEI in the germline V gene. The CDR3 protein is CASRVLETQYF. The CDR3 region has the DNA TGTGCCAGCAGGGTACTGGAGACCCAGTACTTC.

This clonotype was detected many times. The CDR3 nucleotides are TGTGCCAGCAGCGTATCCGGAGGGGACGAGCAGTACTTC. It encodes CASSVSGGDEQYF. The chain uses TRBV9 and TRBJ2-7; tentatively, D is TRBD2 (6 bases). The germline CDR1 and CDR2 sequences are SGDLS and YYNGEE. Trimming took off 1 base at V and 5 bases at J, with 10 bases between the two ends. The CDR3 is 13 amino acids.

This clonotype was counted ten times or more. The rearrangement links TRBV7-9 to TRBJ1-2; D perhaps matches TRBD1 (5 bases). Trimming took off 5 bases at V and 4 bases at J, with 8 bases between the two ends. The V gene's germline CDR1 is SEHNR and CDR2 FQNEAQ (reference sequence). This CDR3 is 12 amino acids long. CDR3 sequence: CASSRGLYGYTF. CDR3 DNA: TGTGCCAGCAGCCGGGGACTCTATGGCTACACCTTC.

This clonotype came up many times. The genes are TRBV6-7 and TRBJ2-7; D is possibly TRBD1 (5 bases). TRBV6-7 is an open reading frame, and its role is uncertain. The V end was cut by 11 bases, the J end by 1 base, with 12 bases between. The CDR3 contains 12 residues. The CDR3 DNA follows: TGTGCCCCCCCCTGGACATCCTACGAGCAGTACTTC. Residues: CAPPWTSYEQYF.

The rearrangement uses TRBV27 and TRBJ2-7; D not resolved. The V gene lost 2 bases and the J gene lost 7 bases, with 12 bases spanning the gap. The CDR3 consists of 13 residues. Germline assignment: CDR1 MNHEY and CDR2 SMNVEV (reference sequence). CDR3 in DNA: TGTGCCAGCAGTTTACCTTACGGAAGTGAGCAGTACTTC. Translated, it gives CASSLPYGSEQYF.

There are a few counts of this clonotype. As DNA, the CDR3 is TGCAGTGCTAGAGACCCCGGACTAGCGGGAGGGCCTCCGAGCTCTGGGGCCAACGTCCTGACTTTC. This gives the protein CSARDPGLAGGPPSSGANVLTF. The gene calls are TRBV20-1 and TRBJ2-6; 15 bases are a match to TRBD2. The trim removed 0 bases at V and 0 bases at J, leaving 12 bases unmatched. The CDR3 is 22 residues long. From germline, CDR1 is DFQATT and CDR2 SNEGSKA (reference sequence).

This clonotype turned up a few times. The genes are TRBV6-2 or TRBV6-3 and TRBJ2-3; D not certain. The germline V and J ends were trimmed by 0 bases and 4 bases, with 11 bases remaining between them. The CDR3 is 15 residues long. The germline V gene encodes CDR1 MNHEY and CDR2 SVGEGT. The CDR3 loop is CASSYSDPAADTQYF. The CDR3 nucleotides read TGTGCCAGCAGTTACTCGGACCCCGCGGCAGATACGCAGTATTTT.

This clonotype was picked up many times. J is TRBJ2-1 and V is TRBV6-4; D may be TRBD1 (5 bases). The V end lost 2 bases, the J end lost 3 bases, and 11 bases lay between the germline ends. The CDR3 loop spans 15 amino acids. CDR1 is MRHNA, CDR2 SNTAGT, per germline. CDR3: CASSDVGRGYNEQFF. The CDR3 nucleotides are TGTGCCAGCAGTGACGTGGGGCGCGGCTACAATGAGCAGTTCTTC.

Ten or more counts support this clonotype. V usage is TRBV30 and J usage is TRBJ1-1; D gene uncertain. V was cut by 2 bases and J by 1 base, with 11 bases left in between. This CDR3 comprises 14 residues. Germline V gene lookup returns CDR1 GTSNPN and CDR2 SVGIG (reference sequence). The CDR3 coding sequence is TGTGCCTGGAGTCTTCCGGGGTGGAACACTGAAGCTTTCTTT. Its translation is CAWSLPGWNTEAFF.

This clonotype showed up many times. The rearrangement links TRBV25-1 to TRBJ2-7; a weak D match, TRBD2 (6 bases). V was pared by 10 bases and J by 2 bases, with 9 bases between. From germline, CDR1 is MGHDK and CDR2 SYGVNS. The CDR3 contains 11 residues. This CDR3 reads CATGEPYEQYF. CDR3 nucleotide sequence: TGTGCCACGGGAGAACCCTACGAGCAGTACTTC.

The chain carries TRBV28 and TRBJ1-2; D is unresolved. V lost 5 bases and J lost 5, with 9 bases in between. Germline CDR1 reads MDHEN; CDR2 reads SYDVKM. The CDR3 sequence is 12 residues long. The CDR3 nucleotides are TGTGCCAGCAGTCGGCATACGTATGGCTACACCTTC. It codes for CASSRHTYGYTF.

This clonotype was detected many times. V is TRBV4-2 and J is TRBJ1-1, with 7 nucleotides matching TRBD1. Per the germline V gene, CDR1 is LGHNA and CDR2 is YNFKEQ. This CDR3 comprises 15 residues. The ends lost 3 bases at V and 1 base at J; junction bases unmatched: 5. The CDR3 nucleotides read TGTGCCAGCAGCCAGGGACAGACAACGAACACTGAAGCTTTCTTT. The encoded protein is CASSQGQTTNTEAFF.

This clonotype was detected ten times or more. The chain combines TRBV11-2 with TRBJ2-1; no clear D. CDR3 length: 17 amino acids. Between the trimmed V and J ends, which lost 2 bases and 0 bases, there was a span of 14 bases. The germline gives CDR1 SGHAT, CDR2 FQNNGV. CDR3 amino acids: CASSLFAFMSSYNEQFF. CDR3 sequence (DNA): TGTGCCAGCAGCTTATTCGCCTTTATGAGCTCCTACAATGAGCAGTTCTTC.

At least ten counts were recorded for this clonotype. The chain's CDR3 is CASSLGQGLETQYF. DNA of the CDR3: TGTGCCAGCAGCTTGGGACAGGGGTTAGAGACCCAGTACTTC. V usage is TRBV5-5 and J usage is TRBJ2-5, with 8 bases fitting TRBD1. Germline assignment: CDR1 SGHKS and CDR2 YYEKEE (reference sequence). This CDR3 is built from 14 residues. The V and J ends lost 0 bases and 4 bases, in that order; junction bases with no gene match: 2.

This clonotype has more than one count but fewer than ten. Being one base from a much bigger clone, this may be a read error. In this CDR3 the conserved last residue, phenylalanine or tryptophan, is missing, so a read error is likely. It is unclear where the CDR3 begins or ends on the DNA, so no DNA is shown, and the CDR3 is as TCRdb lists it. The CDR3 region is CATSSDGWQLFS. The chain joins TRBV15 to TRBJ2-5. Germline loops: CDR1 LNHNV, CDR2 YYDKDF (reference sequence). 12 amino acids form the CDR3, both terminal residues included.